The 6 T cell receptor beta chains below were found in one sample sequenced in a study of blood T cells in healthy people across ages. Combining a sample-barcoded 5' primer with a J-beta primer mix, a second PCR ran for roughly 6 to 12 cycles. TCRdb independently ran MiXCR on the 5' RACE reads; one entry per CDR3 protein. The table lists about 1.5 million distinct CDR3 sequences, approximately 43% of them singletons, with just over 4% in the top ten. Sequenced material: blood. These receptors were taken from a young woman in good health.

This clonotype was seen more than once but under ten times. For the CDR3, the DNA is TGTGCCATCAGTGAAATCGAACCATGGGAAGCTTTCTTT. This translates into CAISEIEPWEAFF. The V and J genes are TRBV10-3 and TRBJ1-1; D call uncertain. This CDR3 has 13 residues. CDR1 is ENHRY, CDR2 SYGVKD, per germline. Trimming removed 3 bases from V and 8 bases from J, with 13 bases in between.

This clonotype was seen a few times. Germline is not matched at one junction end, which may reflect a read error. This sequence joins TRBV20-1 and TRBJ1-5, with a weak D call TRBD1 (5 bases). The CDR3 is 14 residues long. From germline, CDR1 is DFQATT and CDR2 SNEGSKA (reference sequence). The CDR3 sequence is CSAGDSTKGQPQHF. The CDR3 DNA is TGCAGTGCTGGAGACAGTACGAAGGGTCAGCCCCAGCATTTT.

This clonotype was detected a few times. This chain joins TRBV30 and TRBJ2-7; D call uncertain. This CDR3 is built from 12 residues. V was clipped by 3 bases and J by 7 bases, with 13 bases between them. CDR1 is GTSNPN and CDR2 is SVGIG in the germline V gene (reference sequence). This CDR3 reads CAWRKTVLEQYF. The CDR3 region has the DNA TGTGCCTGGAGAAAGACTGTTCTGGAGCAGTACTTC.

This chain joins TRBV4-3 and TRBJ1-4; no clear D gene. This CDR3 comprises 16 residues. V lost 4 bases to trimming and J lost 0 bases, with 12 bases between them. Germline-derived CDR1 and CDR2 are LGHNA and YSLEER. CDR3 nucleotides: TGCGCCAGCAGCCGGGTCGAGGGAGCAACTAATGAAAAACTGTTTTTT. Amino acid sequence: CASSRVEGATNEKLFF.

J is TRBJ2-2 and V is TRBV9; possibly TRBD2 for D (7 bases). CDR3 length equals 15 residues. Germline loops: CDR1 SGDLS, CDR2 YYNGEE. Between the trimmed V and J ends, which lost 4 bases and 5 bases, there was a span of 15 bases. CDR3 region: CASSPEGGMTGELFF. DNA of the CDR3: TGTGCCAGCAGCCCCGAGGGGGGGATGACCGGGGAGCTGTTTTTT.

V and J are TRBV6-6 and TRBJ1-4, with D unclear. The CDR3 has 14 residues. V lost 5 bases and J 7 bases, leaving 14 bases between the germline ends. The germline gives CDR1 MNHNY, CDR2 SVGAGI (reference sequence). CDR3 DNA sequence: TGTGCCAGCAGTGGCGAGGGCGTGGGTGAAAAACTGTTTTTT. Translated: CASSGEGVGEKLFF.